A selection of T cell receptor beta chains follows, all from one sample in a study of T-cell reconstitution after alpha-beta-depleted transplantation in children. Each CDR3 protein gets one entry after TCRdb re-called the PCR reads with MiXCR. The sample lists roughly 790,000 distinct CDR3 sequences, roughly 15% occurring once. The sample in question was PBMCs, mostly from graft donor cells, obtained 360 days after TCRalphabeta/CD19-depleted stem cell transplant. These receptors were taken from a male patient under 18 who had a stem cell transplant for acute lymphoblastic leukemia, so the T cells may come from the graft donor. Each CDR3 is given with its conserved first and last residue. D genes are given only for firm matches. Size values are once, few and many counts, or a class for expanded clones, and some rows have none.

abundance,d_gene,v_gene,j_gene,CDR3aa,CDR3nt
-,-,TRBV5-1,TRBJ2-1,CASSATSNPNEQFF,TGCGCCAGCTCGGCGACGAGTAATCCCAATGAGCAGTTCTTC
few,TRBD2,TRBV20-1,TRBJ2-3,CSGTSGSRDTQYF,TGCAGCGGGACTAGCGGGAGTAGGGATACGCAGTATTTT
-,-,TRBV30,TRBJ1-1,CAWSRTHNTEAFF,TGTGCCTGGTCCAGGACTCATAACACTGAAGCTTTCTTT
-,TRBD1,TRBV4-1,TRBJ1-5,CASSLLSGTVGQPQHF,TGCGCCAGCAGTCTTCTATCCGGGACAGTCGGTCAGCCCCAGCATTTT
few,TRBD2,TRBV11-2,TRBJ2-1,CASTSPFYRGRGVNEQFF,TGTGCCAGCACCAGCCCCTTTTACCGCGGGAGGGGGGTGAATGAGCAGTTCTTC
few,-,TRBV27,TRBJ2-1,CASSLFLTYNEQFF,TGTGCCAGCAGTTTATTTCTTACCTACAATGAGCAGTTCTTC
-,-,TRBV11-2,TRBJ2-5,CASSLGGGGESQYF,TGTGCCAGCAGCTTGGGGGGAGGGGGAGAGTCCCAGTACTTC
once,TRBD2,TRBV7-9,TRBJ2-1,CASSAGDYEQFF,TGTGCCAGCAGCGCGGGGGACTATGAGCAGTTCTTC
few,-,TRBV7-4,TRBJ2-2,CASTPLEILGGTGELFF,TGTGCCAGCACCCCGCTGGAAATTTTAGGGGGGACCGGGGAGCTGTTTTTT
-,TRBD2,TRBV9,TRBJ2-3,CASSVQRGLAGLSTDTQYF,TGTGCCAGCAGCGTTCAACGGGGACTAGCGGGGCTTAGCACAGATACGCAGTATTTT
-,-,TRBV27,TRBJ2-4,CASSFSALAKNIQYF,TGTGCCAGCAGTTTCTCGGCTCTAGCCAAAAACATTCAGTACTTC
-,TRBD2,TRBV4-2,TRBJ2-5,CARSPGGLAGIQETQYF,TGTGCCAGGAGCCCCGGGGGACTAGCGGGAATTCAAGAGACCCAGTACTTC
-,-,TRBV12-3/TRBV12-4,TRBJ2-4,CASSRRGAAKNIQYF,TGTGCCAGCAGCCGGAGGGGAGCTGCCAAAAACATTCAGTACTTC